This T cell receptor (beta chain) stems from a study of T cells after yellow fever vaccination. Whole-study findings and limits: Peaking on day 5 versus 15, the secondary response was faster but weaker. In post-booster samples, most primary-vaccination clones reappeared (just under 98% CD4, 75% to 90% CD8).

The germline gives CDR1 MNHEY, CDR2 SVGAGI. V was clipped by 3 bases and J by 0 bases, with 12 bases between them. This CDR3 contains 16 residues. Each CDR3 protein is one row after TCRdb ran MiXCR on the 5' RACE reads. The profile shows some 560,000 distinct CDR3 sequences, around 16% of them singletons. In this sample, this clonotype turned up a few times. Its specificity is not known. The chain uses TRBV6-5 and TRBJ1-3; D uncertain. The receptor's source is a man aged 18-30 years who received the YFV17D yellow fever vaccine. The sequencing used PBMCs, collected around 5 days after the first yellow fever vaccination. CDR3 nucleotide sequence: TGTGCCAGCAGTTATTCGCCCATCAGCTCTGGAAACACCATATATTTT. Its translation: CASSYSPISSGNTIYF.